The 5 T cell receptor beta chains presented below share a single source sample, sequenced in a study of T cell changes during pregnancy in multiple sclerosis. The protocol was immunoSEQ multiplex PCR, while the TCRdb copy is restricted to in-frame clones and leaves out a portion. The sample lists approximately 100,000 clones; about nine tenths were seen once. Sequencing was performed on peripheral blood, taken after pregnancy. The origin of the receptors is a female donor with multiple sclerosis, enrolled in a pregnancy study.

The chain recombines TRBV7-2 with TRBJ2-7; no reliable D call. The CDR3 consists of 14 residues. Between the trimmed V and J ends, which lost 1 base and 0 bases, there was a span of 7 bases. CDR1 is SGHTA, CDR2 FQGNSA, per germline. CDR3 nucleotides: TGTGCCAGCAGCTTAGATGGCACCTCCTACGAGCAGTACTTC. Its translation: CASSLDGTSYEQYF.

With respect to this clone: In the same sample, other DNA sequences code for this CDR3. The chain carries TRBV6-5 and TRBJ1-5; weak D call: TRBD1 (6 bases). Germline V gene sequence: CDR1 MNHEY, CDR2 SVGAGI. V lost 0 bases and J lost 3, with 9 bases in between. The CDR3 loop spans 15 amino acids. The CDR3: CASSYSTGSNQPQHF. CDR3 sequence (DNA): TGTGCCAGCAGTTACTCCACAGGGTCCAATCAGCCCCAGCATTTT.

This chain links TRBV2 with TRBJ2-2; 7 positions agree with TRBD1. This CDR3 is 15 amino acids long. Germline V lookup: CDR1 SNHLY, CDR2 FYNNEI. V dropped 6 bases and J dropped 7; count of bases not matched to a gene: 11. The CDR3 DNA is TGTGCCAGCAGGCTGACAGGGACCATGGTCGGGGAGCTGTTTTTT. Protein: CASRLTGTMVGELFF.

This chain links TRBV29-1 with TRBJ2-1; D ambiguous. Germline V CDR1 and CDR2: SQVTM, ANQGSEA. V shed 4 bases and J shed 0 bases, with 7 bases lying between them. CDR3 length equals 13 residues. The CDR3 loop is CSVVGSSYNEQFF. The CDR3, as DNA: TGCAGCGTTGTGGGCAGCTCCTACAATGAGCAGTTCTTC.

As DNA, the CDR3 is TGTGCCAGTAGTATAGCGGCGGGGGCCGCGGGACAGCAGTACTTC. Residues: CASSIAAGAAGQQYF. The V call is TRBV19, the J call TRBJ2-7; D is perhaps TRBD2 (7 bases). V shed 1 base and J shed 8 bases, with 18 bases lying between them. The CDR3 totals 15 residues. CDR1 is LNHDA and CDR2 is SQIVND in the germline V gene (reference sequence).